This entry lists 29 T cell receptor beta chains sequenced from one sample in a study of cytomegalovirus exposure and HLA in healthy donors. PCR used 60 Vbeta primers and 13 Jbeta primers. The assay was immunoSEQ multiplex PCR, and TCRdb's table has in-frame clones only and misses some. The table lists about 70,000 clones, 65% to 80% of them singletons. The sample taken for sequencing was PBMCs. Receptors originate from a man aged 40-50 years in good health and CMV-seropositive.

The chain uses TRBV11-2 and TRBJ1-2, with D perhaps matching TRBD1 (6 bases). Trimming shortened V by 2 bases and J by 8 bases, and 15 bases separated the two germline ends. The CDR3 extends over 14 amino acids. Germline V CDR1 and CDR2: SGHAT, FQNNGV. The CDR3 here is CASSLFGGAGGYTF. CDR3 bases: TGTGCCAGCAGCTTATTCGGGGGGGCTGGCGGCTACACCTTC.

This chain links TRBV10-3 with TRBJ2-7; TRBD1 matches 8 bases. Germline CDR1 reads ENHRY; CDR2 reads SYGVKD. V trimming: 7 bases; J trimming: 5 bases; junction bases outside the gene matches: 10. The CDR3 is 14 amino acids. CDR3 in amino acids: CAITADRGSDEQYF. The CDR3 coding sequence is TGTGCCATCACCGCAGACAGGGGATCGGACGAGCAGTACTTC.

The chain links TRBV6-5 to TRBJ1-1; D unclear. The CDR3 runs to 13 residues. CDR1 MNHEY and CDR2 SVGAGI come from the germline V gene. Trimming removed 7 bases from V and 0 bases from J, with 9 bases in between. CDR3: CASTPSLNTEAFF. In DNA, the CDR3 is TGTGCCAGCACCCCGAGCTTGAACACTGAAGCTTTCTTT.

CDR3 sequence reads: CAWSGGTHYGYTF. The DNA of the CDR3 is TGTGCCTGGAGTGGGGGGACTCACTATGGCTACACCTTC. The chain has TRBV30 and TRBJ1-2; TRBD1 is a possible D gene (5 bases). The CDR3 runs 13 residues. The germline V and J ends were trimmed by 1 base and 3 bases, with 9 bases remaining between them. CDR1 and CDR2 from the germline V gene are GTSNPN and SVGIG (reference sequence).

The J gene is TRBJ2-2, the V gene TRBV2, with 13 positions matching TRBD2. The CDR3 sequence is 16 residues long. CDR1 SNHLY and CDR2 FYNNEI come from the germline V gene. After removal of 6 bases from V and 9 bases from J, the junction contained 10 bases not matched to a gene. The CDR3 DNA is TGTGCCAGCAGACCCAGAGGACTAGCGGGGGCACGGGAGCTGTTTTTT. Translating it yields CASRPRGLAGARELFF.

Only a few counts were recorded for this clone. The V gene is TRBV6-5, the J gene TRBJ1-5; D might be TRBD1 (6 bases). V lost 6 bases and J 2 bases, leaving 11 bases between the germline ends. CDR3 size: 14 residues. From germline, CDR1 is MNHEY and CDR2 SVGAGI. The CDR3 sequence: CASSENRGNQPQHF. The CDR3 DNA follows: TGTGCCAGCAGCGAAAACAGGGGCAATCAGCCCCAGCATTTT.

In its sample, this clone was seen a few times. CDR3 DNA: TGCAGCGTGGGGACAGGTCCTGGGGGCTACACCTTC. This encodes CSVGTGPGGYTF. V is TRBV29-1 and J is TRBJ1-2; 8 nucleotides agree with TRBD1. The V segment lost 6 bases and the J segment 8 bases; nucleotides outside the gene matches: 8. The germline CDR1 and CDR2 sequences are SQVTM and ANQGSEA. The length of the CDR3 is 12 residues.

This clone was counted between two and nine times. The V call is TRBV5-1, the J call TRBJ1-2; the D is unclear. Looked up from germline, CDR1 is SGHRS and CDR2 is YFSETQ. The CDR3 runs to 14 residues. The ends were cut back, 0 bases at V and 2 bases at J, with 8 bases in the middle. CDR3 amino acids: CASSLGVENYGYTF. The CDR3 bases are TGCGCCAGCAGCTTGGGGGTGGAGAACTATGGCTACACCTTC.

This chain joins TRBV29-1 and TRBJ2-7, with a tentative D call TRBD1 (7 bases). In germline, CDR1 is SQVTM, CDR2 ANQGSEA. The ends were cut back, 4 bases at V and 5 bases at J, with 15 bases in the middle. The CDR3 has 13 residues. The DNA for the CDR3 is TGCAGCGTTGTAAGTCAGGGGGGCGACGAGCAGTACTTC. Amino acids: CSVVSQGGDEQYF.

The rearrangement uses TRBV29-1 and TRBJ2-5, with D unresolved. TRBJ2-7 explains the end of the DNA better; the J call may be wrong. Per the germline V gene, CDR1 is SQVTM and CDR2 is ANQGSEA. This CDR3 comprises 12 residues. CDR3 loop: CSVEDKPYEQYF. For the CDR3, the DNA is TGCAGCGTTGAAGACAAACCATACGAGCAGTACTTC.

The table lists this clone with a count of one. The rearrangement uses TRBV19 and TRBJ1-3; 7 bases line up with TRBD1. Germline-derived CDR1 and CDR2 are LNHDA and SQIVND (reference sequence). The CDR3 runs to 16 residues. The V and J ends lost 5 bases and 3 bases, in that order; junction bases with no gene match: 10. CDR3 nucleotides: TGTGCCAGTAGTCAACCAGGACAGGATGATGGAAACACCATATATTTT. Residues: CASSQPGQDDGNTIYF.

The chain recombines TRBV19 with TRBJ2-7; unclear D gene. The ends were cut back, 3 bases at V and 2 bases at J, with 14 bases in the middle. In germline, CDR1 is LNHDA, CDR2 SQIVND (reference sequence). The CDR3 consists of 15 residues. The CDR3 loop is CASSMGVRQPYEQYF. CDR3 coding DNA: TGTGCCAGTAGTATGGGCGTCCGCCAACCCTACGAGCAGTACTTC.

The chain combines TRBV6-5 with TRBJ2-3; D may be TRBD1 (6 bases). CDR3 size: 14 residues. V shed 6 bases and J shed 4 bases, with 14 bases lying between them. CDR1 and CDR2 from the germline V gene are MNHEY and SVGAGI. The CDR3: CASRADRRSDTQYF. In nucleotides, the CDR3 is TGTGCCAGCAGAGCTGACAGGAGGTCAGATACGCAGTATTTT.

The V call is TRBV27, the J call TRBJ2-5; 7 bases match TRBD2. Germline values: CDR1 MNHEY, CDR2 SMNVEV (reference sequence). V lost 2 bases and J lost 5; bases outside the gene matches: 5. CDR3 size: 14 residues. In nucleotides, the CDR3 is TGTGCCAGCAGTTTACGGCGGGGGAGGGAGACCCAGTACTTC. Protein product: CASSLRRGRETQYF.

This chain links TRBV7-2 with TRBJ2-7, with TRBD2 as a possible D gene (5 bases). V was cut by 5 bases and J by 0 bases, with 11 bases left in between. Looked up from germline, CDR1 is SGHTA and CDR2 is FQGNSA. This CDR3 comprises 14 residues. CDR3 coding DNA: TGTGCCAGCAGCAAATCCCGGGACTCCTACGAGCAGTACTTC. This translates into CASSKSRDSYEQYF.

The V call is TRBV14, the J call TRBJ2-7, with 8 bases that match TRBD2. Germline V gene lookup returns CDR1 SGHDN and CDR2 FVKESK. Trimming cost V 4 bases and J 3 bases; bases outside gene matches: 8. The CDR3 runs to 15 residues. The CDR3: CASSPVSGGGYEQYF. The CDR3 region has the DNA TGTGCCAGCAGCCCCGTTTCGGGAGGGGGCTACGAGCAGTACTTC.

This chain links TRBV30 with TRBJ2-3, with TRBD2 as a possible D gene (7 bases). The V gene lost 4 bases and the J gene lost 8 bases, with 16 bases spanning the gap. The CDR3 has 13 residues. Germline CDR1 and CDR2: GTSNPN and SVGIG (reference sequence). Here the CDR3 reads CAWTHGGAGTQYF. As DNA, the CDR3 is TGTGCCTGGACTCATGGGGGGGCCGGTACGCAGTATTTT. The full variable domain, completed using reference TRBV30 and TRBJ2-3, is SQTIHQWPATLVQPVGSPLSLECTVEGTSNPNLYWYRQAAGRGLQLLFYSVGIGQISSEVPQNLSASRPQDRQFILSSKKLLLSDSGFYLCAWTHGGAGTQYFGPGTRLTVL.

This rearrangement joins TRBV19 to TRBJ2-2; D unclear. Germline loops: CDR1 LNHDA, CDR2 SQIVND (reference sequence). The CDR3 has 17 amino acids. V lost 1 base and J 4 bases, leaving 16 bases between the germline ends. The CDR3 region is CASSIGVFQALTGELFF. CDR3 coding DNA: TGTGCCAGTAGTATAGGGGTCTTCCAGGCCCTCACCGGGGAGCTGTTTTTT.

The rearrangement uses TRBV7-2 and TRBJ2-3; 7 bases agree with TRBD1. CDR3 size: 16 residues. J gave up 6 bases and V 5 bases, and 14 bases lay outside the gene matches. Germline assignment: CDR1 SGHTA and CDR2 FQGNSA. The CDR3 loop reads CASSQGGRGRGDTQYF. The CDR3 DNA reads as TGTGCCAGCAGCCAAGGGGGCAGGGGAAGAGGGGATACGCAGTATTTT.

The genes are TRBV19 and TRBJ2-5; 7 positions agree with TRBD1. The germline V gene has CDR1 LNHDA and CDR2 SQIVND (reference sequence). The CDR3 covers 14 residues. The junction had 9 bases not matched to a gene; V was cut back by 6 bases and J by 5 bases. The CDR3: CASSETGFRETQYF. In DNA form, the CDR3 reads TGTGCCAGTAGCGAGACAGGGTTTCGGGAGACCCAGTACTTC.

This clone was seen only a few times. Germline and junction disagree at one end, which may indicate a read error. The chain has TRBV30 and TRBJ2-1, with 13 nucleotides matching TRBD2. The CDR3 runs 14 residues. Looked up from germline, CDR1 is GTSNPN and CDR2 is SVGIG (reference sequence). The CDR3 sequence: CAGRLAGGYNEQFF. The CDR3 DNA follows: TGTGCCGGGAGACTAGCGGGAGGCTACAATGAGCAGTTCTTC.

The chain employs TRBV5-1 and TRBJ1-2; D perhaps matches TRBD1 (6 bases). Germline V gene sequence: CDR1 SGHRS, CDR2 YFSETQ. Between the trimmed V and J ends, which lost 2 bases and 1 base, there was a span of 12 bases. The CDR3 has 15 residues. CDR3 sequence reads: CASSLKGQSNYGYTF. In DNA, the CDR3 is TGCGCCAGCAGCTTAAAAGGACAGAGTAACTATGGCTACACCTTC.

CDR3 DNA sequence: TGTGCCAGCAGTTTGGCTAGCGGACTTTACAATGAGCAGTTCTTC. This encodes CASSLASGLYNEQFF. The chain is built from TRBV27 and TRBJ2-1, with 7 positions matching TRBD2. In germline, CDR1 is MNHEY, CDR2 SMNVEV (reference sequence). The CDR3 is made up of 15 amino acids. The trim removed 3 bases at V and 4 bases at J, leaving 6 bases unmatched.

CDR3 in DNA: TGTGCCAGCAGTTTGGGACTAGCGGGAGCTGGGGCCAACGTCCTGACTTTC. Its protein is CASSLGLAGAGANVLTF. This sequence joins TRBV27 and TRBJ2-6; 14 bases agree with TRBD2. CDR3 size: 17 residues. Germline CDR1 is MNHEY and CDR2 is SMNVEV (reference sequence). V lost 3 bases to trimming and J lost 2 bases; unmatched junction nucleotides: 0.

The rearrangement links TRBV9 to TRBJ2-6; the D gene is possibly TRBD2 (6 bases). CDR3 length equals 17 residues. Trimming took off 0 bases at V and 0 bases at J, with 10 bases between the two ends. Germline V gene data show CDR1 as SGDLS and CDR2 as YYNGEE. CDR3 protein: CASSVAQEGSGANVLTF. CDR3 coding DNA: TGTGCCAGCAGCGTAGCACAGGAGGGCTCTGGGGCCAACGTCCTGACTTTC.

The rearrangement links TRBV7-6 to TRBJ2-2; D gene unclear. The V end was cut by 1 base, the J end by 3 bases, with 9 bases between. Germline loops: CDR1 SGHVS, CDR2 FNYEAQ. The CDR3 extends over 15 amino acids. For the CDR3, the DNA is TGTGCCAGCAGCTTAGTGCGGCCCGACACCGGGGAGCTGTTTTTT. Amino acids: CASSLVRPDTGELFF. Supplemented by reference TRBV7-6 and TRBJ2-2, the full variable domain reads GAGVSQSPRYKVTKRGQDVALRCDPISGHVSLYWYRQALGQGPEFLTYFNYEAQQDKSGLPNDRFSAERPEGSISTLTIQRTEQRDSAMYRCASSLVRPDTGELFFGEGSRLTVL.

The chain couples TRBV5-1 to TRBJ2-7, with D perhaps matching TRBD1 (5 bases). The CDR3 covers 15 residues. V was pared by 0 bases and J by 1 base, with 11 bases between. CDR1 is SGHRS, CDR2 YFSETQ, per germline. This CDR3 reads CASSLEGWGSYEQYF. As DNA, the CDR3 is TGCGCCAGCAGCTTGGAGGGGTGGGGATCCTACGAGCAGTACTTC.

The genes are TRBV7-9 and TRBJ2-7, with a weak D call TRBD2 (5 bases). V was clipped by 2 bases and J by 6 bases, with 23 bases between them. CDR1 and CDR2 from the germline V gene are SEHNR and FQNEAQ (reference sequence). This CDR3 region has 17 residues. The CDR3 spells CASSLSSGGFSPAEQYF. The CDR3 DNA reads TGTGCCAGCAGCTTAAGCAGCGGAGGCTTTTCCCCCGCCGAGCAGTACTTC.

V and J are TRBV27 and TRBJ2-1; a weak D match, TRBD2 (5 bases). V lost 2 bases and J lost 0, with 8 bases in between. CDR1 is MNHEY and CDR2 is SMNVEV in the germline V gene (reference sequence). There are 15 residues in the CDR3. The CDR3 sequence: CASSLASRSYNEQFF. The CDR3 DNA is TGTGCCAGCAGTTTAGCTAGCCGCTCCTACAATGAGCAGTTCTTC.